These T cell receptor beta chains were read from a single sample in a study of regulatory T cells in long-lasting Graves disease. TCRdb used MiXCR to reprocess the multiplex PCR reads, holding one entry per CDR3 protein. The table records 390,000 or so distinct CDR3 sequences, 10% to 15% of them present only once. This same sample was also part of a study on T cells in Graves' hyperthyroidism and ophthalmopathy.

The source was peripheral blood mononuclear cells (PBMCs), collected at new diagnosis, from a patient treated with antithyroid drugs. Receptors originate from a woman between 18 and 29 years old with Graves disease. CDR3s include the opening cysteine and the closing phenylalanine or tryptophan. D genes are given only for firm matches. Each size is once, few, many, or a class for an expanded clone.

CDR3 protein: CASRDSSSGRALDQETQYF
CDR3 DNA: TGTGCCAGCAGGGACAGCTCTAGCGGGAGGGCTCTTGACCAAGAGACCCAGTACTTC
V gene: TRBV28
clone size: many
D gene: TRBD2
J gene: TRBJ2-5

CDR3 protein: CASSPRREQYF
CDR3 DNA: TGTGCCAGCAGTCCCCGCCGCGAGCAGTACTTC
V gene: TRBV28
clone size: many
D gene: NA
J gene: TRBJ2-7

CDR3 protein: CASSPDRGRSGELFF
CDR3 DNA: TGTGCCAGCAGCCCTGACAGGGGGCGTAGCGGGGAGCTGTTTTTT
V gene: TRBV7-2
clone size: many
D gene: TRBD1
J gene: TRBJ2-2

CDR3 protein: CASSFSAQTNTEAFF
CDR3 DNA: TGTGCCAGCAGTTTCTCCGCCCAGACGAACACTGAAGCTTTCTTT
V gene: TRBV6-5
clone size: many
D gene: NA
J gene: TRBJ1-1

CDR3 protein: CASSFPPRTSGPGSAVDTQYF
CDR3 DNA: TGTGCCAGCAGCTTTCCCCCCCGGACTAGCGGGCCCGGCTCTGCGGTAGATACGCAGTATTTT
V gene: TRBV7-3
clone size: many
D gene: TRBD2
J gene: TRBJ2-3

CDR3 protein: CASSLSLSSGTEAFF
CDR3 DNA: TGTGCCAGCAGCTTATCACTTAGCAGTGGGACTGAAGCTTTCTTT
V gene: TRBV5-4
clone size: many
D gene: NA
J gene: TRBJ1-1

CDR3 protein: CSARDYTSVKYEQYF
CDR3 DNA: TGCAGTGCTAGGGACTATACTAGCGTTAAGTACGAGCAGTACTTC
V gene: TRBV20-1
clone size: many
D gene: TRBD2
J gene: TRBJ2-7

CDR3 protein: CASSSLRRIGDTQYF
CDR3 DNA: TGTGCCAGCAGTTCCCTCAGGAGAATCGGGGATACGCAGTATTTT
V gene: TRBV7-2
clone size: many
D gene: NA
J gene: TRBJ2-3

CDR3 protein: CASSRVPGQDSRVSDGYTF
CDR3 DNA: TGTGCCAGCTCACGAGTCCCGGGACAGGACTCCCGCGTGTCGGATGGCTACACCTTC
V gene: TRBV18
clone size: few
D gene: TRBD1
J gene: TRBJ1-2

CDR3 protein: CASSFYSGPAYEQYF
CDR3 DNA: TGTGCCAGCAGTTTTTACTCCGGGCCCGCCTACGAGCAGTACTTC
V gene: TRBV7-2
clone size: few
D gene: NA
J gene: TRBJ2-7